The 10 T cell receptor beta chains reported below all come from one sample, sequenced in a study of post-analysis software for immune sequencing data (dated by TCRdb to the mid-2010s). Summary of the overall study and its limitations: Patients showed significantly higher frequencies than controls for 4 or 5 TRBV segments, among them TRBV5-6, TRBV5-1 and TRBV20-1.

No antigen has been identified for these receptors. Library method: PCR. This sample was sequenced with an Illumina HiSeq 2500. Unique molecular identifiers were incorporated into TCR beta cDNA libraries to reduce PCR and sequencing biases. TCRdb trimmed the raw reads at Q25, called clones with MiXCR and kept productive beta chains. Under each unique CDR3 protein, matching rows form one entry showing the most common genes and DNA. This sample is represented by some 890,000 distinct CDR3 sequences; approximately 53% of them were singletons. Of the sample, approximately 4.2% falls within the top ten clones. Specimen: blood. These receptors all stem from a girl under 18 with multiple sclerosis.

This clonotype occurred a few times. The chain recombines TRBV6-4 with TRBJ2-3; D not resolved. Germline lookup yields CDR1 MRHNA and CDR2 SNTAGT. V gave up 4 bases and J gave up 0 bases, with 8 bases separating them. The CDR3 loop spans 14 amino acids. The CDR3 DNA reads TGTGCCAGCAGTGGCGAACCTAGCACAGATACGCAGTATTTT. It codes for CASSGEPSTDTQYF.

The chain recombines TRBV12-3 or TRBV12-4 with TRBJ1-4; possible D gene TRBD1, 5 bases. The CDR3 is made up of 15 amino acids. V was pared by 6 bases and J by 4 bases, with 15 bases between. The CDR3 bases are TGTGCCAGCAGAGTTTTGGAGGGGAGTAATGAAAAACTGTTTTTT. It codes for CASRVLEGSNEKLFF.

This clonotype was counted a few times. The rearrangement uses TRBV12-3 or TRBV12-4 and TRBJ2-6; no clear D gene. The CDR3 is 14 amino acids. V was clipped by 6 bases and J by 0 bases, with 6 bases between them. The DNA of the CDR3 is TGTGCCAGCAGGGCAGGCTCTGGGGCCAACGTCCTGACTTTC. This translates into CASRAGSGANVLTF.

CDR3 sequence (DNA): TGTGCCATCAGTGAGTCGCGGCGATCCCGGGACAATGAGCAGTTCTTC. Its protein is CAISESRRSRDNEQFF. The chain uses TRBV10-3 and TRBJ2-1; D is uncertain. V shed 0 bases and J shed 5 bases, with 14 bases lying between them. The CDR3 has 16 residues. Germline values: CDR1 ENHRY, CDR2 SYGVKD.

The rearrangement joins TRBV7-9 to TRBJ2-7; D is unresolved. The CDR3 is made up of 15 amino acids. The V end was cut by 3 bases, the J end by 4 bases, with 16 bases between. The germline V gene has CDR1 SEHNR and CDR2 FQNEAQ (reference sequence). CDR3 sequence (DNA): TGTGCCAGCAGCTTTCTTATGAACAGCAATTACGAGCAGTACTTC. It translates to CASSFLMNSNYEQYF.

The gene calls are TRBV5-1 and TRBJ2-5; possible D gene TRBD2, 6 bases. This CDR3 has 15 amino acids. V dropped 4 bases and J dropped 5 bases, with 18 bases sitting between them. Germline V gene sequence: CDR1 SGHRS, CDR2 YFSETQ. The CDR3 sequence: CASSPGSGSRETQYF. Here the CDR3 DNA reads TGCGCCAGCAGCCCCGGGAGTGGATCCCGGGAGACCCAGTACTTC. Supplemented by reference TRBV5-1 and TRBJ2-5, the full variable domain reads KAGVTQTPRYLIKTRGQQVTLSCSPISGHRSVSWYQQTPGQGLQFLFEYFSETQRNKGNFPGRFSGRQFSNSRSEMNVSTLELGDSALYLCASSPGSGSRETQYFGPGTRLLVL.

The chain recombines TRBV14 with TRBJ2-1; 7 nucleotides line up with TRBD2. The CDR3 loop spans 17 amino acids. Germline CDR1 is SGHDN and CDR2 is FVKESK. Unmatched junction bases numbered 17, after V lost 3 bases and J lost 9 bases. The CDR3 reads CASSQVMMAGVGVEQFF. The CDR3, as DNA: TGTGCCAGCAGCCAGGTCATGATGGCGGGAGTTGGAGTTGAGCAGTTCTTC.

This chain uses TRBV7-3 with TRBJ2-1, with TRBD1 matching over 10 bases. The CDR3 is 16 residues long. With V trimmed by 1 base and J by 6 bases, 6 bases remained unmatched. Germline values: CDR1 SGHTA, CDR2 FQGTGA. CDR3 nucleotide sequence: TGTGCCAGCAGCTTAAACAAGGGACAGGGGATCAATGAGCAGTTCTTC. Translation: CASSLNKGQGINEQFF.

The genes are TRBV6-5 and TRBJ1-1; D is perhaps TRBD1 (5 bases). Germline loops: CDR1 MNHEY, CDR2 SVGAGI. Trimming stripped 1 base from V and 4 bases from J, with 16 bases between. This CDR3 region has 16 residues. The CDR3 nucleotides are TGTGCCAGCAGTTACTTCAAGGGACTTAAGCGCACTGAAGCTTTCTTT. Translation: CASSYFKGLKRTEAFF.

This clonotype showed up just a few times. The V gene is TRBV4-1, the J gene TRBJ1-2; unclear D gene. CDR3 length: 14 amino acids. V lost 1 base and J lost 4, with 10 bases in between. Looked up from germline, CDR1 is MGHRA and CDR2 is YSYEKL. CDR3 region: CASSQGGVLYGYTF. The CDR3 bases are TGCGCCAGCAGCCAAGGTGGCGTCCTCTATGGCTACACCTTC.